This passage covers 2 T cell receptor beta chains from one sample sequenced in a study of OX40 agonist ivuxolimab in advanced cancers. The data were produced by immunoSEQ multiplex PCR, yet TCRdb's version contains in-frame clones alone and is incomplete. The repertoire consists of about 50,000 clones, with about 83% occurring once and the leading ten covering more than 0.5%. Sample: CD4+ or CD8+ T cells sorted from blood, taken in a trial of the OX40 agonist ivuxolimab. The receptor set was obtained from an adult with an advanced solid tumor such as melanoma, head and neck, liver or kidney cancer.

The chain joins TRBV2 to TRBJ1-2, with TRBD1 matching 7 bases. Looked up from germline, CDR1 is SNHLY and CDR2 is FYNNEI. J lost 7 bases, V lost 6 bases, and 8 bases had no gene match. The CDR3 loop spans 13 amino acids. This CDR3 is CASRGTAGSGYTF. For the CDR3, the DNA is TGTGCCAGCAGGGGGACAGCGGGAAGTGGCTACACCTTC. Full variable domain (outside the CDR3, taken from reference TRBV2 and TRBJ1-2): EPEVTQTPSHQVTQMGQEVILRCVPISNHLYFYWYRQILGQKVEFLVSFYNNEISEKSEIFDDQFSVERPDGSNFTLKIRSTKLEDSAMYFCASRGTAGSGYTFGSGTRLTVV.

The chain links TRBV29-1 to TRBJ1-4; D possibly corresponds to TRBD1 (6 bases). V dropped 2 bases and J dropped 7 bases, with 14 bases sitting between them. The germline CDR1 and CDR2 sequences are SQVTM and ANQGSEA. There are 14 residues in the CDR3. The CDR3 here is CSVETTGEGEKLFF. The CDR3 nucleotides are TGCAGCGTTGAAACGACAGGTGAAGGTGAAAAACTGTTTTTT. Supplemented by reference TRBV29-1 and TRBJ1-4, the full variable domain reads SAVISQKPSRDICQRGTSLTIQCQVDSQVTMMFWYRQQPGQSLTLIATANQGSEATYESGFVIDKFPISRPNLTFSTLTVSNMSPEDSSIYLCSVETTGEGEKLFFGSGTQLSVL.